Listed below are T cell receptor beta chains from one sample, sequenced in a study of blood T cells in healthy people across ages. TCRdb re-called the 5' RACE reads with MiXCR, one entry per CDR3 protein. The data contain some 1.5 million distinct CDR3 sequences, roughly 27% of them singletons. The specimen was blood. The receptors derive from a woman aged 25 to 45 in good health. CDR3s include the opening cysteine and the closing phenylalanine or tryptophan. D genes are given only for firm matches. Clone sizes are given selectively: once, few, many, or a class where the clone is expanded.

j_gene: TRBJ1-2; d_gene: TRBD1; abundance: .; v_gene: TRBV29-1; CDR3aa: CSVYSVTGANYGYTF
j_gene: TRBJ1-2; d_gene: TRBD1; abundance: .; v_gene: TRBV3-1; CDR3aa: CASSPRLGQGPTYYGYTF
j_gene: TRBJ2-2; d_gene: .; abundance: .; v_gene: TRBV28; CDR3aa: CASSLQLGTTTNTGELFF
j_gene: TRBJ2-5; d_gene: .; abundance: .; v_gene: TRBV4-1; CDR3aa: CASSPAPTQGETQYF
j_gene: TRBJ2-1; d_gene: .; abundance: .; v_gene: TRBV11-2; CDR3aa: CASSLALVGEQFF
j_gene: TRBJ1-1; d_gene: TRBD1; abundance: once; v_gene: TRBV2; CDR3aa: CASREDRASNTEAFF
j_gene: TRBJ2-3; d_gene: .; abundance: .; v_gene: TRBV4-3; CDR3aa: CASSQGAGITDMQYF
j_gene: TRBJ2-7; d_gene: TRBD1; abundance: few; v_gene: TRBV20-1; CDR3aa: CSASWDRGYEQYF
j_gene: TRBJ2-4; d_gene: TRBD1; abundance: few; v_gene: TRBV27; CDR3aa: CASSLSRSDRDQNIQYF
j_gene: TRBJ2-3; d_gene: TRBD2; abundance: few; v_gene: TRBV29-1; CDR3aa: CSVLLITSGGDTDTQYF
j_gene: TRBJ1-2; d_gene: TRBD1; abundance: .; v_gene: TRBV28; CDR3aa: CASSSIGTGGLGGYTF
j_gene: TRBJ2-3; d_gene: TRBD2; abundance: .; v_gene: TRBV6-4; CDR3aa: CASSTRLAGGPDTQYF
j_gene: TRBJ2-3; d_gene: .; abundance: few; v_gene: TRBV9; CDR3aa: CASSVEDTSTDTQYF
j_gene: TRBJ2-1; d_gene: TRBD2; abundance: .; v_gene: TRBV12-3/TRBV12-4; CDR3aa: CASSSVPLAGVYNEQFF
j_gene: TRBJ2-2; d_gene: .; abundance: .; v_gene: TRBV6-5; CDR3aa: CASSYYRTGNTGELFF
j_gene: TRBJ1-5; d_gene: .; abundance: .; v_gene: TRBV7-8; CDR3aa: CASSLSYFMSASNQPQHF
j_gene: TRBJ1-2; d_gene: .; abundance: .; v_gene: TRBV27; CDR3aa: CASSSGTRANYGYTF
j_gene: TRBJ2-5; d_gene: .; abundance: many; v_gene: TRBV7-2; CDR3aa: CASSLIWQQETQYF
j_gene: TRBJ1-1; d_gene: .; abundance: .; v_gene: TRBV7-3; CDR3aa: CASSLTPVNTEAFF
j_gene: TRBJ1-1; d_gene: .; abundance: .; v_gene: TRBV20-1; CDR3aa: CSAPAGPEAFF
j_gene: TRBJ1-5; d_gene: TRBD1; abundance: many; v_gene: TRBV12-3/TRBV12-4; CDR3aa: CASSLGQAINQPQHF
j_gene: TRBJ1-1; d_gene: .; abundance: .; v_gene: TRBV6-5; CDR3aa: CASSYSQGWTEAFF
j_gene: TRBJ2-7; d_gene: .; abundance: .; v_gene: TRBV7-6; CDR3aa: CASSLAGETAEQYF
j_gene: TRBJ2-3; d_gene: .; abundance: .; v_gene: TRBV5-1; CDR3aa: CASSCTGTTDTQYF
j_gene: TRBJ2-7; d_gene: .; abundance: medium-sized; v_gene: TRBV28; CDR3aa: CASSTGTLYEQYF
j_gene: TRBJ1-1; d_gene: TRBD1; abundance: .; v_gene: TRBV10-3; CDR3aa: CAISEFGGGATYTEAFF
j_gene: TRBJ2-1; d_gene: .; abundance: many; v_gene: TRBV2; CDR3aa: CASKGDHSYNEQFF
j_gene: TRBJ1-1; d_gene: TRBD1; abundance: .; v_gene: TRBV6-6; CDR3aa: CASSSQGAQDTEAFF
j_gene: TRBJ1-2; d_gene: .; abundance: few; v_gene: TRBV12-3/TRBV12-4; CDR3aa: CASSSALGHYGYTF
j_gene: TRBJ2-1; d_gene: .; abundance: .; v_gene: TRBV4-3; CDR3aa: CASSQKAYNEQFF
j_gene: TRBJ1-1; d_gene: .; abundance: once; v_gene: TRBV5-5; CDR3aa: CASSLGLLGTEAFF
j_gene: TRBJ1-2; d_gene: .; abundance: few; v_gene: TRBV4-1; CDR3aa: CASSRVLQGMGYGYTF
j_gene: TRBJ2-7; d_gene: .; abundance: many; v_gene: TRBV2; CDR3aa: CASGDTSYEQYF
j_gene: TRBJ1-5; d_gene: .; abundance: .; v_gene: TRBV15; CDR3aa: CATSFGSAGNQPQHF
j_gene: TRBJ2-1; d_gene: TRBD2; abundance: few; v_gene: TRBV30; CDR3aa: CAWSVPRTSRYNEQFF
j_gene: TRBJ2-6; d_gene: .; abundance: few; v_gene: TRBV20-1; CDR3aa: CSASPGVGANVLTF
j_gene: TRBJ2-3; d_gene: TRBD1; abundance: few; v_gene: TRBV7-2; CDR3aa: CASSRGTGTSTDTQYF
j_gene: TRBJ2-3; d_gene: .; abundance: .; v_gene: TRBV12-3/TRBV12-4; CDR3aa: CASISDSLSGTQYF
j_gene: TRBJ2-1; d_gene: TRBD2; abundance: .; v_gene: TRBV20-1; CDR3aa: CSADTSGRSNYNEQFF
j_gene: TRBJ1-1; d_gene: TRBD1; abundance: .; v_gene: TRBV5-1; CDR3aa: CASSWTGVGTEAFF
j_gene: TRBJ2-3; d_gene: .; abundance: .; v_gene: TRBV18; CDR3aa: CASSPSVGDTQYF
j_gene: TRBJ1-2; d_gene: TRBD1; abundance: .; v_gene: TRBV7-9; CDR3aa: CASSLRQGGRYGYTF
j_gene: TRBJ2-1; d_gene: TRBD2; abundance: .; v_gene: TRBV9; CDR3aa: CTSSVEGGLVNEQFF
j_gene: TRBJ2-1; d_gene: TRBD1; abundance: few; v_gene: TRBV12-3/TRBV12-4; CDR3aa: CASTLGDRGTYEQFF
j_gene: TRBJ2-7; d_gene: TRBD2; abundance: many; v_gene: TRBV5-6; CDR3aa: CASPGGDYEQYF
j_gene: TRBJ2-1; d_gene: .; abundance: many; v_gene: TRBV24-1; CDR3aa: CATSPSGPPHNEQFF
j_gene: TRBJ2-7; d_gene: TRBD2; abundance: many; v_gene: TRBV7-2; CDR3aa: CASSASAGAYEQYF
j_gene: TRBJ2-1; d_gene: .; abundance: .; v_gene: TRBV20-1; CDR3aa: CSAVAPMRQSYVNEQFF
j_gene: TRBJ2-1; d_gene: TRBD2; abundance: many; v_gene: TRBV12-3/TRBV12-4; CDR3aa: CASSLDYVAGGPNEQFF
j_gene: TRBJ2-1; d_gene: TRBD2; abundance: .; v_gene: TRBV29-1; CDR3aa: CSVQRGSNEQFF
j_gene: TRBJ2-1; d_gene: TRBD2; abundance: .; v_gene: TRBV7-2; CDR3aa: CASSSRAGDYREQFF
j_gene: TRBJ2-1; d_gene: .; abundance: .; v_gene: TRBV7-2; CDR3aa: CASSTTSPVQFF
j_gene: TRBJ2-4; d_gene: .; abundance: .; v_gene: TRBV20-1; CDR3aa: CSAREWINEQYF
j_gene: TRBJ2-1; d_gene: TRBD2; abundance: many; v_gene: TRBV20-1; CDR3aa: CSARGVSGNSYNEQFF
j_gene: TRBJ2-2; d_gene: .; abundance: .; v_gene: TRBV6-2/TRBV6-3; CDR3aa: CASSAPGRYTGELFF
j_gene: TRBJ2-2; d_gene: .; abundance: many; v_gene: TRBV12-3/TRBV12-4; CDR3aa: CASSSQSANTGELFF